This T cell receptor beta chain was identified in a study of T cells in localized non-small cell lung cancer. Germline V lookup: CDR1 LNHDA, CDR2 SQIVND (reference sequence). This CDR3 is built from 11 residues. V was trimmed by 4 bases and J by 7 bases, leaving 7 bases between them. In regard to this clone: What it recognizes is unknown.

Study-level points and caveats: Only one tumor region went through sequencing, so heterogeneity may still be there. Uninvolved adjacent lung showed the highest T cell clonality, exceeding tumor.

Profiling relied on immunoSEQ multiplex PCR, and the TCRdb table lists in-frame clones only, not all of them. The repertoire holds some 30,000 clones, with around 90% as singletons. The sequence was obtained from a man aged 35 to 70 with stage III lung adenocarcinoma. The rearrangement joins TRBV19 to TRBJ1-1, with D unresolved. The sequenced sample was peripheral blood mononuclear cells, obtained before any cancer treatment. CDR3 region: CASSSSFEAFF. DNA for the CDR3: TGTGCCAGTAGTAGCAGCTTTGAAGCTTTCTTT.